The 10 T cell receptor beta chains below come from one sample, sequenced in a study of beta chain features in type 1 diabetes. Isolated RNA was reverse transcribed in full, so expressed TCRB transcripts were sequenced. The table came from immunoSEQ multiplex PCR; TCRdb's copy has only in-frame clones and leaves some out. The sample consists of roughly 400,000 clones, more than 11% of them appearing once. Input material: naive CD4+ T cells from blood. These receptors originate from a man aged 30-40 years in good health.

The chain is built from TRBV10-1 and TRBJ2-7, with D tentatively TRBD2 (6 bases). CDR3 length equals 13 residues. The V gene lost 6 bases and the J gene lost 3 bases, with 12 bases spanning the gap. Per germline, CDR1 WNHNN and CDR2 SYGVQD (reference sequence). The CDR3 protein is CASSSGGGYEQYF. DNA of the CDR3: TGCGCCAGCAGCAGTGGGGGAGGCTACGAGCAGTACTTC.

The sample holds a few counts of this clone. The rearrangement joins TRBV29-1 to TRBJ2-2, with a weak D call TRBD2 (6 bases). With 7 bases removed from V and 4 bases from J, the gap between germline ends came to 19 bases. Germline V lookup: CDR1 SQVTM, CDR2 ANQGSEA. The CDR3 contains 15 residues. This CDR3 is CSAFLEGLITGELFF. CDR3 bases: TGCAGCGCGTTTTTGGAGGGCCTGATCACCGGGGAGCTGTTTTTT.

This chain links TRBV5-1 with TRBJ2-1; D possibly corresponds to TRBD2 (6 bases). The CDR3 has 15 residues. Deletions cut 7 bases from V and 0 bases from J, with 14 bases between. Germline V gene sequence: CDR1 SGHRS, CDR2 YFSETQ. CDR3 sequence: CASSTSSSSYNEQFF. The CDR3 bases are TGCGCCAGCTCAACTAGCTCCAGCTCCTACAATGAGCAGTTCTTC.

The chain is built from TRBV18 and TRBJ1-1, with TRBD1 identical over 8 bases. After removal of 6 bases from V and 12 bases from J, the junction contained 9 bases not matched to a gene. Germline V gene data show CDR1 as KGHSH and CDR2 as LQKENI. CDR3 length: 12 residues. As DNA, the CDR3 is TGTGCCAGCTCCCCGGACAGGGCGGGGTCTTTCTTT. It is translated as CASSPDRAGSFF.

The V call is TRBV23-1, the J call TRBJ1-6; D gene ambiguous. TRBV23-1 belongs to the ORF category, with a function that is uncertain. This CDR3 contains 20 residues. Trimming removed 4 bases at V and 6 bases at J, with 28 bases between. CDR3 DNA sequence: TGCGCCAGCAGTCCGGCTATCGTTGGCGGTGGCGGCCGCTGTAATTCACCCCTCCACTTT. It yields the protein CASSPAIVGGGGRCNSPLHF.

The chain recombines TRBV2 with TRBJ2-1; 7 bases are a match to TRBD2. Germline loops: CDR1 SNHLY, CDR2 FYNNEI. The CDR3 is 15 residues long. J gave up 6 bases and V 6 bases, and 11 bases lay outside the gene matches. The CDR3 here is CASSPKAGATNEQFF. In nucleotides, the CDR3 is TGTGCCAGCAGCCCTAAGGCGGGAGCGACCAATGAGCAGTTCTTC.

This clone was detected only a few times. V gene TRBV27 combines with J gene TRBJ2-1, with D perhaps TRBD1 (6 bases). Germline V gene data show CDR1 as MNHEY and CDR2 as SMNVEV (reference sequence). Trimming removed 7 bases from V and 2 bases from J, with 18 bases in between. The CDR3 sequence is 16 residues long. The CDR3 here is CASTTYVGATYNEQFF. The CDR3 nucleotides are TGTGCCAGCACCACTTACGTGGGGGCCACCTACAATGAGCAGTTCTTC.

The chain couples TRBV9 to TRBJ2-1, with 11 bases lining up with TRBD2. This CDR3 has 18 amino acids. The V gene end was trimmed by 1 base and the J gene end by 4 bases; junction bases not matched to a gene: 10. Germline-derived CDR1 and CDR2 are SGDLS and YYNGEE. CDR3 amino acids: CASSVCLAGGPRYNEQFF. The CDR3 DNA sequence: TGTGCCAGCAGCGTATGCCTAGCGGGGGGCCCTAGGTACAATGAGCAGTTCTTC.

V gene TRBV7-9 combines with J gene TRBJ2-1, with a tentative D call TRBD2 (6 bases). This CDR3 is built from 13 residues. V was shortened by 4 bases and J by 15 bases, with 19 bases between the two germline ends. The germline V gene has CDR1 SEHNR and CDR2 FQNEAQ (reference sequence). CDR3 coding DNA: TGTGCCAGCAGCTCGCTCAGTAGCGGTCGAGGGTTCTTC. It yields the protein CASSSLSSGRGFF.

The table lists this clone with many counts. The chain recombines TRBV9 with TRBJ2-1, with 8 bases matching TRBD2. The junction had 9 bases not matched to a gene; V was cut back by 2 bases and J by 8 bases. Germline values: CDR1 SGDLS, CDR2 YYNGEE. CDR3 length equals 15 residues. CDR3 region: CASSVERETRHEQFF. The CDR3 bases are TGTGCCAGCAGCGTCGAGCGGGAGACTCGCCATGAGCAGTTCTTC.